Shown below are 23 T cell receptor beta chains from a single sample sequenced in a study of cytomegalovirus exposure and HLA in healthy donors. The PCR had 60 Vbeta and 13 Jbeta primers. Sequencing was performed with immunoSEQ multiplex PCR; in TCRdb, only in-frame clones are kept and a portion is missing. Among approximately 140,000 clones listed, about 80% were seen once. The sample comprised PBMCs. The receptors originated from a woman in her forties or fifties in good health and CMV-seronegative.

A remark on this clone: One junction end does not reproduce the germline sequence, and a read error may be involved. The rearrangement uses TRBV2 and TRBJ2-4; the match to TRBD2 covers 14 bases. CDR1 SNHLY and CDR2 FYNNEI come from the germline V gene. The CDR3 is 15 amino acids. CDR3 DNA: TGTGCCGGCAGAAGACTAGCGGGAGGGGCCAACACTCAGTACTTC. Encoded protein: CAGRRLAGGANTQYF.

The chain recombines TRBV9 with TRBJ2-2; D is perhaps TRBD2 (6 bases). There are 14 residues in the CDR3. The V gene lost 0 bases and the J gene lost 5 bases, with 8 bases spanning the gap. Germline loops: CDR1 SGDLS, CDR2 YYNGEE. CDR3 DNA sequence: TGTGCCAGCAGCGTAGTGGGGAGGACCGGGGAGCTGTTTTTT. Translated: CASSVVGRTGELFF.

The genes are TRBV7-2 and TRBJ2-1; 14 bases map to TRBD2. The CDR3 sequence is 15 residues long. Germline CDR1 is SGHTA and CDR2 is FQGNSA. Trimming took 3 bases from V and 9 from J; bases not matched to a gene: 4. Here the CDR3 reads CASSLGLAGVSEQFF. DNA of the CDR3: TGTGCCAGCAGCTTGGGACTAGCGGGAGTTAGTGAGCAGTTCTTC.

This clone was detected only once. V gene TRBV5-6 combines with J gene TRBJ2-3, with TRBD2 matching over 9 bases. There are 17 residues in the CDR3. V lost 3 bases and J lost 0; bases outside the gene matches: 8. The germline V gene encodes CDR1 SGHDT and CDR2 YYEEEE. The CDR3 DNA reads TGTGCCAGCAGCTCCTATAGCGGGGGAGGTAGCACAGATACGCAGTATTTT. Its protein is CASSSYSGGGSTDTQYF.

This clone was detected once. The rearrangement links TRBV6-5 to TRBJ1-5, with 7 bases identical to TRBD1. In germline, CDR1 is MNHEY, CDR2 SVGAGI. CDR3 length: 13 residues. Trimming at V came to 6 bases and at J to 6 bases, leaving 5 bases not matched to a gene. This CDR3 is CASRRQGGQPQHF. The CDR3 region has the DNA TGTGCCAGCAGGAGGCAGGGGGGTCAGCCCCAGCATTTT.

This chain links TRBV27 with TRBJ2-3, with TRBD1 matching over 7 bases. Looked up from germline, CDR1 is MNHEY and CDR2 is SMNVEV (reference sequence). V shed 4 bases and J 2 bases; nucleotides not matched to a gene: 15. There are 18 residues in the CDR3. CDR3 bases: TGTGCCAGCAGTTCCCGGTGGGGGACAGAGGAACTCACAGATACGCAGTATTTT. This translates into CASSSRWGTEELTDTQYF.

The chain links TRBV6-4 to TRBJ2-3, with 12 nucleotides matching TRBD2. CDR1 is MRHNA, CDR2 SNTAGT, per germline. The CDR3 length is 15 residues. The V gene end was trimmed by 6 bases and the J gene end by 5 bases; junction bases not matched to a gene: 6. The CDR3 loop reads CASSPWTSGKDTQYF. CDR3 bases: TGTGCCAGCAGCCCTTGGACTAGCGGGAAAGATACGCAGTATTTT.

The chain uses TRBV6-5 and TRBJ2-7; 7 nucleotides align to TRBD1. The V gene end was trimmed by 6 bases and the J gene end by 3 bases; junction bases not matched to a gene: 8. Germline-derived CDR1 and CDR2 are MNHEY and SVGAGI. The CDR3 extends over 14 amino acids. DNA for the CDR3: TGTGCCAGCAGGGAGTTGGACAGGATCTACGAGCAGTACTTC. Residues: CASRELDRIYEQYF.

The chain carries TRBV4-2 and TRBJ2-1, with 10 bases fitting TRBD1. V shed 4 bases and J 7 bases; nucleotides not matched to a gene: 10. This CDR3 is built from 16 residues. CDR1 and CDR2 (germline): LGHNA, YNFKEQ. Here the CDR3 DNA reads TGTGCCAGCAGCCCCCCCGGACAGGGGGTTCGGAATGAGCAGTTCTTC. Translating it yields CASSPPGQGVRNEQFF.

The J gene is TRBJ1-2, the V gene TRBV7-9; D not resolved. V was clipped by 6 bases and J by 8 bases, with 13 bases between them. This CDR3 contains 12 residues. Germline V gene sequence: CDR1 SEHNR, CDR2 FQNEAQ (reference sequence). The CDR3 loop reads CASRGGGQGYTF. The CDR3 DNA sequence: TGTGCCAGCAGGGGTGGAGGCCAAGGCTACACCTTC.

CDR3 residues: CATSGAQGATGELFF. CDR3 nucleotide sequence: TGTGCCACCAGTGGGGCCCAGGGGGCAACCGGGGAGCTGTTTTTT. The chain couples TRBV15 to TRBJ2-2; TRBD1 agrees at 8 bases. Germline CDR1 reads LNHNV; CDR2 reads YYDKDF (reference sequence). V lost 6 bases and J lost 5; bases outside the gene matches: 8. This CDR3 comprises 15 residues.

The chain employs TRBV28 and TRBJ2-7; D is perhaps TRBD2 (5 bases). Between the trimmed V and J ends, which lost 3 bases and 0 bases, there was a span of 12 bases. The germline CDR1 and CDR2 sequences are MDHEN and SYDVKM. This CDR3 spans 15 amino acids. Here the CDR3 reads CASSFQSGISYEQYF. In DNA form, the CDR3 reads TGTGCCAGCAGTTTTCAAAGCGGAATCTCCTACGAGCAGTACTTC.

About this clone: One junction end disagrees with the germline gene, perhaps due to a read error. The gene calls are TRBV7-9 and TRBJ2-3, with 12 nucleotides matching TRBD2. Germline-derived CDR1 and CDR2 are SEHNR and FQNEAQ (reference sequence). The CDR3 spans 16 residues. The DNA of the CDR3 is TGTTCCAGCAGCCTAACTAGCGGGGGGAGCACAGATACGCAGTATTTT. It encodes CSSSLTSGGSTDTQYF.

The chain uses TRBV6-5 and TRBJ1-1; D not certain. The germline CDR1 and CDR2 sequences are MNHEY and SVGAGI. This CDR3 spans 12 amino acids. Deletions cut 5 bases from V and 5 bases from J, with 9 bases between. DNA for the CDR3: TGTGCCAGCAGTCCCGGTCGGACTGAAGCTTTCTTT. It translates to CASSPGRTEAFF.

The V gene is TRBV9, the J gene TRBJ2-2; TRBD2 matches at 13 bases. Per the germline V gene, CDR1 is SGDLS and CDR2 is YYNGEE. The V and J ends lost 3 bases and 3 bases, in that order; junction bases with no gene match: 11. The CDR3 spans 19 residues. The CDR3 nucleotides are TGTGCCAGCAGCGGGGGAGGGGGACTAGCGGGAAGGGACACCGGGGAGCTGTTTTTT. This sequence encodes CASSGGGGLAGRDTGELFF.

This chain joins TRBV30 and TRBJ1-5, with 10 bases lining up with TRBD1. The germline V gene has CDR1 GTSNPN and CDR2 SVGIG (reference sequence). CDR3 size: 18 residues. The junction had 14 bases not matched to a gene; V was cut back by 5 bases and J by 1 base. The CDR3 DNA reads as TGTGCCTGGGAGGCTTCGACAGGGGGCTTTGGGAGCAATCAGCCCCAGCATTTT. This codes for CAWEASTGGFGSNQPQHF. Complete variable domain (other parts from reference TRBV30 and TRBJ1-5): SQTIHQWPATLVQPVGSPLSLECTVEGTSNPNLYWYRQAAGRGLQLLFYSVGIGQISSEVPQNLSASRPQDRQFILSSKKLLLSDSGFYLCAWEASTGGFGSNQPQHFGDGTRLSIL.

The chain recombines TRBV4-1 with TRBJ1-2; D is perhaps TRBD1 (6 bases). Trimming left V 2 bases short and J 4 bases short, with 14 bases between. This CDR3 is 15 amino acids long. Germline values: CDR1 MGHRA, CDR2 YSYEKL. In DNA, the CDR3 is TGCGCCAGCAGCCAACCTGGGGCAGGGGCCTATGGCTACACCTTC. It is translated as CASSQPGAGAYGYTF.

The CDR3 bases are TGCGCCAGCAGCCCGGGACAGGGGGCGGTTGAGCAGTTCTTC. Protein: CASSPGQGAVEQFF. The chain joins TRBV5-1 to TRBJ2-1; TRBD1 matches at 12 bases. In germline, CDR1 is SGHRS, CDR2 YFSETQ. This CDR3 region has 14 residues. The V gene end was trimmed by 4 bases and the J gene end by 9 bases; junction bases not matched to a gene: 5.

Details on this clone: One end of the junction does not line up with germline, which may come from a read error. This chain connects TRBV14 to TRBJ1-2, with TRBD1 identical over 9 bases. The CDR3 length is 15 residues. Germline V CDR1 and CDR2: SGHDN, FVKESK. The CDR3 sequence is CASSRWDRDYYGYPF. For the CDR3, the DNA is TGTGCCAGCAGCCGTTGGGACAGGGATTACTATGGCTACCCCTTC.

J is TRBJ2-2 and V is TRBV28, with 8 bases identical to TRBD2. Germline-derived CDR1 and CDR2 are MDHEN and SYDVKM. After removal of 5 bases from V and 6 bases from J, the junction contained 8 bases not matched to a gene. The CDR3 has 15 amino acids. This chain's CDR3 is CASSPGLAMSGELFF. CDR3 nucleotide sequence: TGTGCCAGCAGTCCAGGACTAGCAATGTCCGGGGAGCTGTTTTTT.

CDR3 residues: CASSVLGRNTQYF. The DNA of the CDR3 is TGTGCCAGCAGCGTACTGGGGCGGAATACGCAGTATTTT. The rearrangement joins TRBV9 to TRBJ2-3; perhaps TRBD1 as D (5 bases). Per germline, CDR1 SGDLS and CDR2 YYNGEE. This CDR3 spans 13 amino acids. The V gene lost 1 base and the J gene lost 7 bases, with 10 bases spanning the gap.

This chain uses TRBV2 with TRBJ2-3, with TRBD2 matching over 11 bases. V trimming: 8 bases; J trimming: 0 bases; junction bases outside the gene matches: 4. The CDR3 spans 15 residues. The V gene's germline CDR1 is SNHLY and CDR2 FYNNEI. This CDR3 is CASPRTSGSTDTQYF. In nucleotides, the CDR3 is TGTGCCAGCCCGAGGACTAGCGGGAGCACAGATACGCAGTATTTT.

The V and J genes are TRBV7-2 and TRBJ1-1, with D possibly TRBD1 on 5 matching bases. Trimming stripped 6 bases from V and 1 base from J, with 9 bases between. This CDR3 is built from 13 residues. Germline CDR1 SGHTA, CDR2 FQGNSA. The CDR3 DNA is TGTGCCAGCAGGGGCGGGGCGAACACTGAAGCTTTCTTT. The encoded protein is CASRGGANTEAFF.